This record covers a single TCR beta chain. Its antigen is unidentified. V gave up 0 bases and J gave up 2 bases; unmatched junction bases: 2. Germline CDR1 reads SGHAT; CDR2 reads FQNNGV. This CDR3 is 15 amino acids long. Any history of autoimmune disease or systemic immunosuppression disqualified patients. This specimen belongs to a study of OX40 agonist ivuxolimab in advanced cancers. The overall study: Every 2 weeks, patients received ivuxolimab intravenously, dosed at 0.01 to 10 mg/kg. Therapy given before enrollment (anti-PD-1, anti-PD-L1 or anti-CTLA-4) was allowed, and roughly 42% had some.

The study, taken as a whole, reports: At 0.1 to 3.0 mg/kg and by week 6, CD4+ and CD8+ T cells in the blood had expanded clonally.

Clones were sequenced by immunoSEQ multiplex PCR, and TCRdb holds only the in-frame ones, with some missing. In the table there are some 100,000 clones, about 80% of which are singletons. The source was CD4+ or CD8+ T cells sorted from blood, collected in a trial of the OX40 agonist ivuxolimab. The source of this sequence is an adult with an advanced solid tumor such as melanoma, head and neck, liver or kidney cancer. This chain links TRBV11-2 with TRBJ2-7, with 9 bases aligning to TRBD2. CDR3 sequence: CASSLEAGGTYEQYF. The CDR3 region has the DNA TGTGCCAGCAGCTTAGAGGCGGGGGGGACCTACGAGCAGTACTTC.